Below are 22 T cell receptor beta chains sequenced from a single sample in a study of T cells in Graves' hyperthyroidism and ophthalmopathy. TCR beta CDR3 regions were amplified from RNA. The TCR CDR3 was amplified in a first-round RT-PCR using the HTBI primer set. Using its own MiXCR run on the multiplex PCR reads, TCRdb lists one record per CDR3 protein. This repertoire shows 300,000 to 450,000 distinct CDR3 sequences, 15% to 19% found once; its top ten account for around 30%. The sequenced material came from blood. The source of these receptors is a woman between 18 and 29 years old with Graves' hyperthyroidism that later progressed to Graves' ophthalmopathy.

Of note for this clonotype: Because it lacks the conserved phenylalanine or tryptophan at the end, this CDR3 is likely a read error. The rearrangement links TRBV9 to TRBJ1-6; 7 bases line up with TRBD1. The length of the CDR3 is 15 residues. The germline CDR1 and CDR2 sequences are SGDLS and YYNGEE. V shed 3 bases, J shed 8 bases, and the junction held 8 bases outside the gene matches. The DNA for the CDR3 is TGTGCCAGCAGCGGACCAGGGGGTTGGGATTCACCCCTCCACCTT. Translating gives CASSGPGGWDSPLHL.

The sample holds many counts of this clonotype. This chain uses TRBV18 with TRBJ2-7; possibly TRBD2 for D (6 bases). The CDR3 covers 13 residues. V was cut by 6 bases and J by 0 bases, with 9 bases left in between. Germline-derived CDR1 and CDR2 are KGHSH and LQKENI. The CDR3 reads CASSGGNSYEQYF. Written as DNA, the CDR3 is TGTGCCAGCTCCGGGGGAAACTCCTACGAGCAGTACTTC.

This clonotype was counted at least ten times. This sequence joins TRBV3-1 and TRBJ2-3; D is possibly TRBD2 (5 bases). Trimming stripped 4 bases from V and 6 bases from J, with 8 bases between. The CDR3 length is 12 residues. Germline CDR1 reads LGHDT; CDR2 reads YNNKEL (reference sequence). CDR3 sequence (DNA): TGTGCCAGCAGCCCCGACTACGATACGCAGTATTTT. Its protein is CASSPDYDTQYF.

This clonotype was counted only a few times. The chain carries TRBV9 and TRBJ2-2, with D possibly matching TRBD2 (5 bases). The ends were cut back, 4 bases at V and 4 bases at J, with 11 bases in the middle. Germline V CDR1 and CDR2: SGDLS, YYNGEE. The CDR3 extends over 14 amino acids. The CDR3 loop is CASSSDSVTGELFF. DNA for the CDR3: TGTGCCAGCAGCTCCGATAGCGTCACCGGGGAGCTGTTTTTT. The variable domain in full, completed from reference TRBV9 and TRBJ2-2, reads DSGVTQTPKHLITATGQRVTLRCSPRSGDLSVYWYQQSLDQGLQFLIQYYNGEERAKGNILERFSAQQFPDLHSELNLSSLELGDSALYFCASSSDSVTGELFFGEGSRLTVL.

This clonotype was recorded many times. The chain recombines TRBV27 with TRBJ2-7; 8 bases align to TRBD2. Germline values: CDR1 MNHEY, CDR2 SMNVEV (reference sequence). The J segment lost 3 bases and the V segment lost 2 bases, leaving 6 bases of the junction unmatched. CDR3 length: 15 residues. CDR3 nucleotides: TGTGCCAGCAGTTTAGTAGCGGGAAGCGTCTACGAGCAGTACTTC. Its translation is CASSLVAGSVYEQYF.

This clonotype was found a few times. V is TRBV20-1 and J is TRBJ2-1; 10 bases agree with TRBD2. The CDR3 has 16 amino acids. From germline, CDR1 is DFQATT and CDR2 SNEGSKA (reference sequence). V was clipped by 3 bases and J by 6 bases; unmatched bases: 11. The CDR3 spells CSARNELAGFTNEQFF. In DNA form, the CDR3 reads TGCAGTGCTAGGAACGAACTAGCGGGATTCACCAATGAGCAGTTCTTC.

This clonotype was detected many times. The chain links TRBV28 to TRBJ1-4; D remains unclear. The CDR3 is 14 amino acids. The V end lost 5 bases, the J end lost 6 bases, and 13 bases lay between the germline ends. CDR1 is MDHEN and CDR2 is SYDVKM in the germline V gene. CDR3 sequence (DNA): TGTGCCAGCAGTCCTCCGGAGATGCATGAAAAACTGTTTTTT. Its protein product is CASSPPEMHEKLFF.

The chain links TRBV20-1 to TRBJ2-5, with a tentative D call TRBD1 (7 bases). V lost 6 bases and J 0 bases, leaving 14 bases between the germline ends. This CDR3 spans 14 amino acids. CDR1 DFQATT and CDR2 SNEGSKA come from the germline V gene (reference sequence). The CDR3 sequence is CSAAGQSYQETQYF. DNA for the CDR3: TGCAGTGCCGCGGGACAGTCCTACCAAGAGACCCAGTACTTC.

V is TRBV7-9 and J is TRBJ2-1; 7 nucleotides align to TRBD2. V shed 5 bases, J shed 9 bases, and the junction held 10 bases outside the gene matches. Germline CDR1 is SEHNR and CDR2 is FQNEAQ (reference sequence). CDR3 length: 14 residues. CDR3 amino acids: CASSQTIAGPEQFF. The CDR3 nucleotides read TGTGCCAGCAGCCAAACGATAGCGGGTCCTGAGCAGTTCTTC. The full variable domain, completed using reference TRBV7-9 and TRBJ2-1, is DTGVSQNPRHKITKRGQNVTFRCDPISEHNRLYWYRQTLGQGPEFLTYFQNEAQLEKSRLLSDRFSAERPKGSFSTLEIQRTEQGDSAMYLCASSQTIAGPEQFFGPGTRLTVL.

This chain uses TRBV7-9 with TRBJ2-3; D not certain. The V end lost 5 bases, the J end lost 3 bases, and 15 bases lay between the germline ends. Germline V gives CDR1 SEHNR, CDR2 FQNEAQ (reference sequence). CDR3 length equals 15 residues. CDR3 amino acids: CASSPQVVSTDTQYF. The CDR3 nucleotides read TGTGCCAGCAGCCCACAAGTCGTATCTACAGATACGCAGTATTTT.

This clonotype was observed at least ten times. The V gene is TRBV27, the J gene TRBJ2-7; unclear D gene. Trimming cost V 7 bases and J 7 bases, with 26 bases left between them. The CDR3 loop spans 16 amino acids. Germline V CDR1 and CDR2: MNHEY, SMNVEV (reference sequence). CDR3: CASTPKGGSTLGEQYF. The CDR3 nucleotides read TGTGCCAGCACCCCGAAGGGTGGATCCACCCTAGGGGAGCAGTACTTC.

The chain has TRBV5-1 and TRBJ2-1; weak D call: TRBD2 (6 bases). Trimming cost V 1 base and J 6 bases, with 20 bases left between them. Germline CDR1 reads SGHRS; CDR2 reads YFSETQ. The CDR3 is made up of 17 amino acids. The CDR3 DNA sequence: TGCGCCAGCAGCTTGATGGGACTCTCGGAAGGGATCAATGAGCAGTTCTTC. Residues: CASSLMGLSEGINEQFF.

The chain recombines TRBV28 with TRBJ2-3; 7 bases agree with TRBD2. This CDR3 spans 17 amino acids. Trimming removed 6 bases from V and 1 base from J; junction bases left unmatched: 13. Germline lookup yields CDR1 MDHEN and CDR2 SYDVKM. The CDR3 DNA is TGTGCCAGCAGCCCACCCCCCGGGACTAACGGCACAGATACGCAGTATTTT. It is translated as CASSPPPGTNGTDTQYF.

The J gene is TRBJ2-6, the V gene TRBV6-2 or TRBV6-3; 14 bases map to TRBD2. With V trimmed by 4 bases and J by 3 bases, 5 bases remained unmatched. The germline gives CDR1 MNHEY, CDR2 SVGEGT. The CDR3 is made up of 18 amino acids. CDR3 protein: CASSSPGLAGDGANVLTF. CDR3 nucleotide sequence: TGTGCCAGCAGTTCGCCGGGACTAGCGGGAGATGGGGCCAACGTCCTGACTTTC.

In this sample, this clonotype turned up many times. The chain links TRBV20-1 to TRBJ2-3; D is ambiguous. The V gene's germline CDR1 is DFQATT and CDR2 SNEGSKA (reference sequence). The V end was cut by 1 base, the J end by 6 bases, with 8 bases between. The CDR3 is made up of 12 amino acids. CDR3 in DNA: TGCAGTGCTAGAGCAGAGACGGATACGCAGTATTTT. Translating gives CSARAETDTQYF.

J is TRBJ2-5 and V is TRBV5-8; 7 nucleotides match TRBD2. Germline trimming cut 3 bases from V and 1 base from J; bases unmatched to any gene: 6. The CDR3 is made up of 15 amino acids. Germline V gene lookup returns CDR1 SGHTS and CDR2 YDEGEE. For the CDR3, the DNA is TGTGCCAGCAGCTCTGGGGGAGGGTCCCAAGAGACCCAGTACTTC. It encodes CASSSGGGSQETQYF.

This clonotype was detected a few times. V and J are TRBV19 and TRBJ1-1; D is undetermined. The CDR3 has 13 residues. The V end lost 1 base, the J end lost 1 base, and 4 bases lay between the germline ends. Per germline, CDR1 LNHDA and CDR2 SQIVND (reference sequence). DNA for the CDR3: TGTGCCAGTAGTATAGGGGAGAACACTGAAGCTTTCTTT. Translating gives CASSIGENTEAFF. The complete variable domain, with remaining parts taken from reference TRBV19 and TRBJ1-1, reads DGGITQSPKYLFRKEGQNVTLSCEQNLNHDAMYWYRQDPGQGLRLIYYSQIVNDFQKGDIAEGYSVSREKKESFPLTVTSAQKNPTAFYLCASSIGENTEAFFGQGTRLTVV.

This clonotype was observed a handful of times. The rearrangement joins TRBV4-3 to TRBJ2-3, with 12 bases fitting TRBD2. V shed 10 bases, J shed 2 bases, and the junction held 10 bases outside the gene matches. The V gene's germline CDR1 is LGHNA and CDR2 YSLEER. The CDR3 extends over 16 amino acids. Written as DNA, the CDR3 is TGCGCCAACACTATGCGACTAGCGGGAGCCACAGATACGCAGTATTTT. It is translated as CANTMRLAGATDTQYF.

The J gene is TRBJ2-1, the V gene TRBV12-5; D might be TRBD1 (5 bases). The CDR3 spans 17 residues. Trimming removed 0 bases at V and 10 bases at J, with 22 bases between. CDR1 LGHNT and CDR2 FRNRAP come from the germline V gene. CDR3 residues: CASGLVLTEKVVGEQFF. CDR3 bases: TGTGCTAGTGGTTTGGTTTTGACAGAGAAAGTGGTGGGAGAGCAGTTCTTC.

This clonotype was detected ten times or more. The J gene is TRBJ2-1, the V gene TRBV6-6; the D gene could be TRBD1 or TRBD2 (5 bases each). The germline CDR1 and CDR2 sequences are MNHNY and SVGAGI (reference sequence). This CDR3 contains 13 residues. V was shortened by 0 bases and J by 10 bases, with 10 bases between the two germline ends. CDR3 in amino acids: CASSYSGVAEQFF. The CDR3 nucleotides read TGTGCCAGCAGTTACTCGGGGGTAGCGGAGCAGTTCTTC.

This clonotype turned up a few times. The chain employs TRBV10-3 and TRBJ1-1; D uncertain. This CDR3 has 13 residues. From germline, CDR1 is ENHRY and CDR2 SYGVKD. Between the trimmed V and J ends, which lost 2 bases and 6 bases, there was a span of 10 bases. DNA for the CDR3: TGTGCCATCAGTGAGGGGTCCCCTTCTGAAGCTTTCTTT. Translated, it gives CAISEGSPSEAFF.

This clonotype appeared a few times. The gene calls are TRBV4-2 and TRBJ2-1, with 13 bases aligning to TRBD2. Germline values: CDR1 LGHNA, CDR2 YNFKEQ. J gave up 5 bases and V 2 bases, and 6 bases lay outside the gene matches. CDR3 length: 17 amino acids. The CDR3 sequence: CASSQTTSGRVDNEQFF. CDR3 nucleotide sequence: TGTGCCAGCAGCCAAACAACTAGCGGGAGGGTTGACAATGAGCAGTTCTTC.